This is a list of T cell receptor beta chains from one sample in a study of beta chain features in type 1 diabetes. Only in-frame clones appear in the TCRdb table, and some are missing; sequencing was by immunoSEQ multiplex PCR. The sample contains about 360,000 clones, over 10% of which appear only once. Material for sequencing was naive CD4+ T cells from blood. The receptors were sampled from a man between 18 and 29 years old in good health. CDR3s include the opening cysteine and the closing phenylalanine or tryptophan. A D gene is named only where the DNA matches it firmly. The size of a clone is reported for some rows only, either as once, few or many, or as a class for expanded clones.

clone_size	v_call	d_call	cdr3_length	j_call	cdr3_nt	cdr3_aa
many	TRBV29-1	.	14	TRBJ2-1	TGCAGCGTTGAGTTTAGTTTGGGGGGCAATGAGCAGTTCTTC	CSVEFSLGGNEQFF
.	TRBV7-3	TRBD2	15	TRBJ2-2	TGTGCCAGCAGCCAGGAGGCTAGCGGGAGAAGGGAGCTGTTTTTT	CASSQEASGRRELFF
.	TRBV30	.	16	TRBJ2-7	TGTGCCTGGATCGCCCCGGGCAGGGGGGATATTGACGAGCAGTACTTC	CAWIAPGRGDIDEQYF
.	TRBV7-6	.	16	TRBJ2-1	TGTGCCAGCAGCTTAGGGGGAGGGACATACCCAAATGAGCAGTTCTTC	CASSLGGGTYPNEQFF
.	TRBV7-2	TRBD2	15	TRBJ2-1	TGTGCCAGCAGCTTCGACGGGAGGGTTGCCGATGAGCAGTTCTTC	CASSFDGRVADEQFF
.	TRBV2	TRBD1	14	TRBJ1-2	TGTGCCAGCTTGAGGCAGGGGGCTAACTATGGCTACACCTTC	CASLRQGANYGYTF
few	TRBV7-9	TRBD2	17	TRBJ2-1	TGTGCCAGCAGCCTAAGCCGGCGGGAGCGGACCTACAATGAGCAGTTCTTC	CASSLSRRERTYNEQFF
few	TRBV10-3	TRBD2	15	TRBJ2-1	TGTGCCATCAGTGATCAAGCGGGAGGATACAATGAGCAGTTCTTC	CAISDQAGGYNEQFF
few	TRBV4-3	.	14	TRBJ1-1	TGCGCCAGCAGCCCATCCAGGGTAGGCACTGAAGCTTTCTTT	CASSPSRVGTEAFF
.	TRBV10-3	TRBD2	16	TRBJ2-1	TGTGCCATCAGTGACCTAACTAGCGGACACTACAATGAGCAGTTCTTC	CAISDLTSGHYNEQFF
few	TRBV30	.	12	TRBJ2-6	TGTGCCTGGTCGTCTGGGGCCAACGTCCTGACTTTC	CAWSSGANVLTF
few	TRBV29-1	TRBD1	13	TRBJ2-5	TGCAGCGTTGAAGAAGGGGGCGGAGAGACCCAGTACTTC	CSVEEGGGETQYF
.	TRBV29-1	TRBD2	13	TRBJ2-3	TGCAGCGCCGATGGGACTAGCGGGCATACGCAGTATTTT	CSADGTSGHTQYF
few	TRBV11-2	.	14	TRBJ1-5	TGTGCCAGCAGCTTATCAGGGGTTGATCAGCCCCAGCATTTT	CASSLSGVDQPQHF
.	TRBV7-7	TRBD2	15	TRBJ2-1	TGTGCTAGCAGCCGCGATATAGCGGGAGATGGTGAGCAGTTCTTC	CASSRDIAGDGEQFF
.	TRBV5-6	.	10	TRBJ1-2	TGTGCCAGCAGCTTTCACGACGGGGACTTC	CASSFHDGDF